The T cell receptor (beta chain) described here comes from a study of T cells after yellow fever vaccination. Overall study findings and caveats: Clonotypes shared by both compartments, CD4 and CD8, made up a small share. The booster response re-showed most primary clones: 95% to 96% CD4, 88% CD8.

Trimming removed 5 bases from V and 9 bases from J; junction bases left unmatched: 4. This CDR3 comprises 13 residues. Per the germline V gene, CDR1 is SGHTA and CDR2 is FQGNSA. TCRdb used MiXCR to reprocess the 5' RACE reads, holding one entry per CDR3 protein. The table records a few hundred thousand distinct CDR3 sequences, roughly 5.2% of them present only once. This clonotype was seen a few times. Its antigen is still unknown. The TCR originated in a man younger than 35 who received the YFV17D yellow fever vaccine. This specimen consisted of CD4+ T cells sorted from PBMCs, obtained on the day of the yellow fever booster vaccination. The V call is TRBV7-2, the J call TRBJ1-6, with 7 bases matching TRBD1. CDR3 in DNA: TGTGCCAGCAGCGCGGGACAGTCTTCACCCCTCCACTTT. Translation gives CASSAGQSSPLHF.